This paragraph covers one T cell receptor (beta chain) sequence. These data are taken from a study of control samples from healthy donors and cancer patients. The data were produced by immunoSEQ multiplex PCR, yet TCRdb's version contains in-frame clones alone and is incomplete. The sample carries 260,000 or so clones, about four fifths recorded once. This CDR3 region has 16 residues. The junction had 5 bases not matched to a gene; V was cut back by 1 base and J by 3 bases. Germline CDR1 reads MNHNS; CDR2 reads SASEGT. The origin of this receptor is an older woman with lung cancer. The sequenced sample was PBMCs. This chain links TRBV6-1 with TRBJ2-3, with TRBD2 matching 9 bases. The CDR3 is CASSEGAGGRTDTQYF. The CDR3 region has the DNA TGTGCCAGCAGTGAAGGAGCGGGAGGAAGAACAGATACGCAGTATTTT.